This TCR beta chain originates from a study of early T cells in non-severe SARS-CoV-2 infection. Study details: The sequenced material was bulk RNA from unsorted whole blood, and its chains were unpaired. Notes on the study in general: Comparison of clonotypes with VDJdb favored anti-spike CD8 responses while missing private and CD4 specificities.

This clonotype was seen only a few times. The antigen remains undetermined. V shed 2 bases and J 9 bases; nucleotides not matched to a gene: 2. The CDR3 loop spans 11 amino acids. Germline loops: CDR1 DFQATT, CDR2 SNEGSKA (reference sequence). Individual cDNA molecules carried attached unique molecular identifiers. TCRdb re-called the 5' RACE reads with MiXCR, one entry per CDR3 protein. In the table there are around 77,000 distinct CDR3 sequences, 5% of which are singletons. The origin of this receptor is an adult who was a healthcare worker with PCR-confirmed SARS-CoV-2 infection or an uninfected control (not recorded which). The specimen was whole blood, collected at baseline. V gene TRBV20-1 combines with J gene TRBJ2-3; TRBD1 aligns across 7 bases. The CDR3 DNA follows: TGCAGTGCTAGACAGGGACAGACGCAGTATTTT. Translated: CSARQGQTQYF.